Each of the 12 T cell receptor beta chains below was sequenced from the same sample in a study of blood T cell repertoires in COVID-19. Assay used: immunoSEQ multiplex PCR; TCRdb lists only in-frame clones, some missing. The repertoire holds some 380,000 clones, with more than 70% as singletons. The sample taken for sequencing was PBMCs or T cells enriched from blood (not recorded which). These receptors were taken from a man under 40 who had recovered from COVID-19.

The rearrangement joins TRBV24-1 to TRBJ1-4; TRBD1 might be the D (6 bases). Germline loops: CDR1 KGHDR, CDR2 SFDVKD. The CDR3 consists of 13 residues. V was pared by 9 bases and J by 9 bases, with 16 bases between. DNA of the CDR3: TGTGCCACCCACAGGGTTGCTATAAAAAAACTGTTTTTT. This codes for CATHRVAIKKLFF.

This clone was found once. The chain links TRBV7-2 to TRBJ2-7; D not certain. The CDR3 runs 16 residues. Between the trimmed V and J ends, which lost 5 bases and 0 bases, there was a span of 17 bases. CDR1 and CDR2 from the germline V gene are SGHTA and FQGNSA. In DNA, the CDR3 is TGTGCCAGCAGCCAACCCGAGAACAGTTACTCCTACGAGCAGTACTTC. It yields the protein CASSQPENSYSYEQYF.

V gene TRBV6-5 combines with J gene TRBJ2-7, with no clear D. In germline, CDR1 is MNHEY, CDR2 SVGAGI. V was clipped by 0 bases and J by 2 bases, with 11 bases between them. This CDR3 is 15 amino acids long. The CDR3 DNA sequence: TGTGCCAGCAGTTACTCGAAACAGCACGCCTACGAGCAGTACTTC. As protein: CASSYSKQHAYEQYF.

The V call is TRBV7-6, the J call TRBJ2-7; a weak D match, TRBD1 (7 bases). The CDR3 spans 14 residues. In germline, CDR1 is SGHVS, CDR2 FNYEAQ. Trimming removed 7 bases at V and 2 bases at J, with 15 bases between. CDR3 DNA sequence: TGTGCCAGCACTGCGGCAGGGGGGACCTACGAGCAGTACTTC. Its translation: CASTAAGGTYEQYF.

The rearrangement joins TRBV12-3 or TRBV12-4 to TRBJ1-4, with 7 bases that match TRBD1. Trimming removed 5 bases from V and 8 bases from J; junction bases left unmatched: 5. This CDR3 has 13 residues. DNA for the CDR3: TGTGCCAGCAGTCTCAGGGGGACGGAAAAACTGTTTTTT. Translated: CASSLRGTEKLFF.

The chain couples TRBV7-9 to TRBJ1-2, with a possible D match to TRBD1 (5 bases). The CDR3 runs 14 residues. Trimming removed 1 base at V and 4 bases at J, with 10 bases between. CDR1 and CDR2 from the germline V gene are SEHNR and FQNEAQ (reference sequence). CDR3: CASSLDGAPYGYTF. For the CDR3, the DNA is TGTGCCAGCAGCTTAGATGGGGCGCCCTATGGCTACACCTTC.

The chain carries TRBV6-5 and TRBJ1-2; TRBD1 might be the D (5 bases). The CDR3 totals 14 residues. V gave up 6 bases and J gave up 2 bases, with 13 bases separating them. The germline CDR1 and CDR2 sequences are MNHEY and SVGAGI. CDR3 bases: TGTGCCAGCAGCCCCCGGGGGGGGAACTATGGCTACACCTTC. This gives the protein CASSPRGGNYGYTF.

The CDR3 here is CASSPPGGFNTEAFF. The DNA for the CDR3 is TGTGCCAGCTCACCACCAGGGGGATTCAACACTGAAGCTTTCTTT. V and J are TRBV18 and TRBJ1-1; possibly TRBD1 for D (6 bases). This CDR3 has 15 amino acids. The V gene lost 0 bases and the J gene lost 2 bases, with 10 bases spanning the gap. In germline, CDR1 is KGHSH, CDR2 LQKENI.

The rearrangement joins TRBV30 to TRBJ2-7; TRBD1 aligns across 7 bases. Per the germline V gene, CDR1 is GTSNPN and CDR2 is SVGIG (reference sequence). The CDR3 has 12 amino acids. The ends lost 8 bases at V and 2 bases at J; junction bases unmatched: 6. The CDR3 coding sequence is TGTGCCCAAAACAGGGGTCCCTACGAGCAGTACTTC. This codes for CAQNRGPYEQYF.

This chain links TRBV2 with TRBJ1-3; 9 positions agree with TRBD1. V gave up 8 bases and J gave up 4 bases; unmatched junction bases: 9. This CDR3 has 15 amino acids. CDR1 is SNHLY, CDR2 FYNNEI, per germline. In DNA form, the CDR3 reads TGTGCCAGCGCCGCACAGGGGGCGGAAGGAAACACCATATATTTT. Translating it yields CASAAQGAEGNTIYF.

The chain uses TRBV27 and TRBJ1-6; D unclear. Looked up from germline, CDR1 is MNHEY and CDR2 is SMNVEV (reference sequence). Trimming removed 0 bases at V and 8 bases at J, with 8 bases between. The CDR3 covers 14 residues. For the CDR3, the DNA is TGTGCCAGCAGTTTATCCCGGGTTGATTCACCCCTCCACTTT. This encodes CASSLSRVDSPLHF.

The chain couples TRBV4-3 to TRBJ1-6; D might be TRBD1 (5 bases). Germline CDR1 LGHNA, CDR2 YSLEER. The CDR3 is 16 residues long. Trimming stripped 0 bases from V and 7 bases from J, with 13 bases between. DNA for the CDR3: TGCGCCAGCAGCCAAGATTCAGGGTTCCGGAATTCACCCCTCCACTTT. This codes for CASSQDSGFRNSPLHF.